The 14 T cell receptor beta chains in this list originate from one sample, sequenced in a study of blood T cell repertoires in COVID-19. Repertoires were generated with immunoSEQ multiplex PCR, while TCRdb's copy carries only in-frame clones and drops some. This sample carries some 97,000 clones, under 90% of them seen once, and the ten largest clones take 10% to 15%. The sample was peripheral blood. These receptors were collected from a human donor in a cohort sampled during active COVID-19.

The V and J genes are TRBV27 and TRBJ2-2; TRBD1 matches 7 bases. After removal of 6 bases from V and 4 bases from J, the junction contained 8 bases not matched to a gene. Germline lookup yields CDR1 MNHEY and CDR2 SMNVEV (reference sequence). This CDR3 spans 15 amino acids. The CDR3: CASSPDRVGTGELFF. CDR3 in DNA: TGTGCCAGCAGCCCTGACAGGGTTGGCACCGGGGAGCTGTTTTTT.

The rearrangement links TRBV19 to TRBJ2-1; the match to TRBD1 covers 10 bases. This CDR3 comprises 15 residues. The V gene's germline CDR1 is LNHDA and CDR2 SQIVND (reference sequence). Trimming at V came to 6 bases and at J to 6 bases, leaving 8 bases not matched to a gene. The CDR3 protein is CASSRQGASGNEQFF. CDR3 DNA: TGTGCCAGTAGCAGACAGGGGGCTAGCGGCAATGAGCAGTTCTTC. The full variable domain, rest sourced from reference TRBV19 and TRBJ2-1, is DGGITQSPKYLFRKEGQNVTLSCEQNLNHDAMYWYRQDPGQGLRLIYYSQIVNDFQKGDIAEGYSVSREKKESFPLTVTSAQKNPTAFYLCASSRQGASGNEQFFGPGTRLTVL.

The rearrangement uses TRBV28 and TRBJ1-1; perhaps TRBD1 as D (6 bases). Looked up from germline, CDR1 is MDHEN and CDR2 is SYDVKM. The CDR3 contains 14 residues. The ends were cut back, 5 bases at V and 5 bases at J, with 15 bases in the middle. The CDR3 nucleotides read TGTGCCAGCAGTCAACAGGGCCCGGGGACTGAAGCTTTCTTT. It is translated as CASSQQGPGTEAFF.

The chain joins TRBV27 to TRBJ2-7; a weak D match, TRBD2 (6 bases). Germline lookup yields CDR1 MNHEY and CDR2 SMNVEV (reference sequence). The V and J ends lost 5 bases and 3 bases respectively, with 17 bases between them. CDR3 length: 15 amino acids. CDR3 bases: TGTGCCAGCAGTCGCGCGGCCGGGGGTTTCTACGAGCAGTACTTC. It yields the protein CASSRAAGGFYEQYF.

In this sample, this clone turned up a few times. The V and J genes are TRBV19 and TRBJ1-5; D ambiguous. Germline-derived CDR1 and CDR2 are LNHDA and SQIVND (reference sequence). This CDR3 comprises 13 residues. The V end was cut by 7 bases, the J end by 6 bases, with 13 bases between. The CDR3 DNA reads TGTGCCAGTAAAGACAATTTGGGTCAGCCCCAGCATTTT. Its protein product is CASKDNLGQPQHF.

The DNA for the CDR3 is TGTGCCAGCAGCGTAACGACTAGCGGTGAGCAGTACTTC. Translating gives CASSVTTSGEQYF. This chain joins TRBV9 and TRBJ2-7, with TRBD2 matching over 9 bases. Germline V gene lookup returns CDR1 SGDLS and CDR2 YYNGEE. This CDR3 is built from 13 residues. The trim removed 1 base at V and 7 bases at J, leaving 3 bases unmatched.

The rearrangement joins TRBV29-1 to TRBJ2-7; 9 nucleotides match TRBD1. Germline assignment: CDR1 SQVTM and CDR2 ANQGSEA. V lost 7 bases to trimming and J lost 1 base; unmatched junction nucleotides: 2. CDR3 length equals 12 residues. CDR3 protein: CSAGTGSYEQYF. CDR3 coding DNA: TGCAGCGCCGGGACAGGGTCCTACGAGCAGTACTTC.

DNA of the CDR3: TGTGCCAGCAGCTTGGCCACAACCTACGAGCAGTACTTC. This gives the protein CASSLATTYEQYF. The rearrangement uses TRBV5-5 and TRBJ2-7, with no clear D. Looked up from germline, CDR1 is SGHKS and CDR2 is YYEKEE (reference sequence). The CDR3 length is 13 residues. V was shortened by 0 bases and J by 2 bases, with 6 bases between the two germline ends.

The chain employs TRBV30 and TRBJ1-5, with 12 bases identical to TRBD1. The CDR3 is made up of 15 amino acids. Trimming removed 3 bases from V and 7 bases from J; junction bases left unmatched: 7. Germline V gene lookup returns CDR1 GTSNPN and CDR2 SVGIG (reference sequence). As DNA, the CDR3 is TGTGCCTGGAGCCCGGGACAGGGGGCCATACAGCCCCAGCATTTT. Residues: CAWSPGQGAIQPQHF.

The rearrangement uses TRBV10-1 and TRBJ2-3; 7 bases align to TRBD2. Germline CDR1 and CDR2: WNHNN and SYGVQD (reference sequence). This CDR3 spans 14 amino acids. After removal of 10 bases from V and 1 base from J, the junction contained 8 bases not matched to a gene. In DNA, the CDR3 is TGCGCCAAGTTCGGGGGGAGGGGCACAGATACGCAGTATTTT. This codes for CAKFGGRGTDTQYF.

The rearrangement links TRBV6-5 to TRBJ1-3; D might be TRBD1 (5 bases). Germline values: CDR1 MNHEY, CDR2 SVGAGI. This CDR3 region has 15 residues. V dropped 7 bases and J dropped 2 bases, with 15 bases sitting between them. The chain's CDR3 is CASTRSAGTGNTIYF. The CDR3 DNA follows: TGTGCCAGCACCCGCAGTGCAGGGACTGGAAACACCATATATTTT.

The chain carries TRBV7-9 and TRBJ2-3; TRBD1 matches at 9 bases. This CDR3 spans 19 amino acids. CDR1 and CDR2 from the germline V gene are SEHNR and FQNEAQ (reference sequence). V gave up 2 bases and J gave up 4 bases; unmatched junction bases: 16. CDR3 nucleotide sequence: TGTGCCAGCAGCTTATACATCCACGCCGGGACAGGGAGGTCAGATACGCAGTATTTT. Protein product: CASSLYIHAGTGRSDTQYF. The variable domain in full, completed from reference TRBV7-9 and TRBJ2-3, reads DTGVSQNPRHKITKRGQNVTFRCDPISEHNRLYWYRQTLGQGPEFLTYFQNEAQLEKSRLLSDRFSAERPKGSFSTLEIQRTEQGDSAMYLCASSLYIHAGTGRSDTQYFGPGTRLTVL.

The rearrangement uses TRBV11-2 and TRBJ2-7; no reliable D call. Germline assignment: CDR1 SGHAT and CDR2 FQNNGV. The CDR3 loop spans 12 amino acids. The V end lost 4 bases, the J end lost 4 bases, and 8 bases lay between the germline ends. The CDR3 loop is CASSSQDYEQYF. CDR3 bases: TGTGCCAGCAGCTCGCAGGATTACGAGCAGTACTTC.

This clone is a singleton in its sample. The CDR3 loop reads CASSSSGTPIMNTEAFF. DNA for the CDR3: TGTGCCAGCAGCTCATCCGGGACACCGATAATGAACACTGAAGCTTTCTTT. The chain combines TRBV7-7 with TRBJ1-1; a weak D match, TRBD1 (6 bases). This CDR3 has 17 amino acids. The ends were cut back, 4 bases at V and 0 bases at J, with 18 bases in the middle. Germline V lookup: CDR1 SSHAT, CDR2 FNYEAQ (reference sequence).